The clone carrying this TCR beta chain was detected only a few times. As yet, its antigen is unknown. The primer mix had 60 Vbeta and 13 Jbeta primers. Clones were sequenced by immunoSEQ multiplex PCR, and TCRdb holds only the in-frame ones, with some missing. The data hold fewer than 80,000 clones, with about 81% observed a single time. This record comes from a study of cytomegalovirus exposure and HLA in healthy donors. On the study more broadly: HLA-typed donors were the source of tens of millions of unique TCRs, which an early data release held. Study findings and constraints: While the bulk of TCR sequences proved rare, some public TCRs turned up in many donors.

The V end was cut by 3 bases, the J end by 3 bases, with 9 bases between. CDR1 and CDR2 from the germline V gene are MDHEN and SYDVKM. This CDR3 comprises 13 residues. The sequencing sample was made of PBMCs. The chain uses TRBV28 and TRBJ2-7; no definite D call. The clonotype originates from a woman in her 30s in good health and CMV-seronegative. The CDR3 spells CASSLRNGYEQYF. CDR3 sequence (DNA): TGTGCCAGCAGTTTGCGTAACGGCTACGAGCAGTACTTC.